The source of this TCR beta chain is a study of blood T cell repertoires in COVID-19. Study background: Samples came from the United States, Italy and Spain, spanning acute and convalescent COVID-19. Sources were T cells, B-cell-depleted T cells, or PBMCs; the material itself was cDNA or gDNA.

The CDR3 covers 17 residues. V trimming: 7 bases; J trimming: 0 bases; junction bases outside the gene matches: 11. The germline CDR1 and CDR2 sequences are KGHDR and SFDVKD. Sequenced by immunoSEQ multiplex PCR; TCRdb stores in-frame clones only, minus some. The sample has fewer than 350,000 clones; around 81% are singletons. Sequencing was carried out using peripheral blood. The V gene is TRBV24-1, the J gene TRBJ2-1; 7 positions agree with TRBD2. The clonotype originates from a woman aged 60 to 75 with active or convalescent COVID-19. CDR3 residues: CATSPPREVSSYNEQFF. In DNA form, the CDR3 reads TGTGCCACCAGCCCCCCTCGGGAGGTTAGCTCCTACAATGAGCAGTTCTTC.